These 23 T cell receptor beta chains came from one sample sequenced in a study of cytomegalovirus exposure and HLA in healthy donors listed by TCRdb under 2017. Library construction relied on the immunoSEQ multiplex PCR assay. For the multiplex PCR, a mixture combining 60 forward primers for TCR Vbeta segments and 13 reverse primers for TCR Jbeta segments was used. This is the immuneACCESS table as TCRdb keeps it, with only in-frame sequences that have V and J called. A part of the clones is gone; compared with another copy, unresolved V genes explain less than half, and the rest is unexplained. The sample contains 130,000 to 150,000 clones, nearly 80% of them found a single time. Under 3% of the sample comes from the top ten. Sequencing was done on a sample of PBMCs. The source of these receptors is a man in his forties in good health and CMV-seropositive.

In its sample, this clone was seen a few times. V gene TRBV5-1 combines with J gene TRBJ2-3; no clear D gene. The CDR3 has 13 amino acids. The germline V gene has CDR1 SGHRS and CDR2 YFSETQ. V lost 0 bases and J lost 2, with 4 bases in between. CDR3 in DNA: TGCGCCAGCAGCTTGGTGGCCACAGATACGCAGTATTTT. Its translation is CASSLVATDTQYF.

V usage is TRBV5-5 and J usage is TRBJ1-4, with a tentative D call TRBD1 (6 bases). The CDR3 sequence is 15 residues long. In germline, CDR1 is SGHKS, CDR2 YYEKEE (reference sequence). The V and J ends lost 1 base and 5 bases respectively, with 12 bases between them. The CDR3 sequence: CASSLSGTRNEKLFF. The CDR3 coding sequence is TGTGCCAGCAGCTTGAGCGGGACAAGAAATGAAAAACTGTTTTTT.

Turning to this clone: At one boundary the junction diverges from the germline segment, which might be a read error. The genes are TRBV7-9 and TRBJ1-1; TRBD1 matches at 10 bases. Looked up from germline, CDR1 is SEHNR and CDR2 is FQNEAQ (reference sequence). This CDR3 contains 15 residues. The CDR3 coding sequence is TGTTCCAGCAGCCTGACAGGGGGCTTGAACACTGAAGCTTTCTTT. It specifies CSSSLTGGLNTEAFF.

The gene calls are TRBV7-2 and TRBJ2-1; 14 nucleotides match TRBD2. CDR1 is SGHTA and CDR2 is FQGNSA in the germline V gene. The CDR3 is made up of 16 amino acids. V shed 6 bases and J 9 bases; nucleotides not matched to a gene: 10. The CDR3 loop reads CASRLAGTSGSAEQFF. The CDR3 region has the DNA TGTGCCAGCAGGCTCGCCGGGACTAGCGGGAGTGCTGAGCAGTTCTTC. Full variable domain (rest looked up from reference TRBV7-2 and TRBJ2-1): GAGVSQSPSNKVTEKGKDVELRCDPISGHTALYWYRQSLGQGLEFLIYFQGNSAPDKSGLPSDRFSAERTGGSVSTLTIQRTQQEDSAVYLCASRLAGTSGSAEQFFGPGTRLTVL.

The chain has TRBV5-5 and TRBJ1-2; D unresolved. The germline CDR1 and CDR2 sequences are SGHKS and YYEKEE (reference sequence). Trimming took 0 bases from V and 5 from J, leaving 8 bases between them. The CDR3 is 13 residues long. The CDR3 here is CASSLVVQYGYTF. In DNA, the CDR3 is TGTGCCAGCAGCTTGGTGGTCCAGTATGGCTACACCTTC.

This chain uses TRBV5-1 with TRBJ2-7; 9 bases match TRBD2. Per germline, CDR1 SGHRS and CDR2 YFSETQ. There are 16 residues in the CDR3. The J segment lost 3 bases and the V segment lost 4 bases, leaving 11 bases of the junction unmatched. The CDR3, as DNA: TGCGCCAGCAGCACCCAAAGCGGGAGGAAATTCTACGAGCAGTACTTC. Translating gives CASSTQSGRKFYEQYF.

V is TRBV7-9 and J is TRBJ1-6, with a weak D call TRBD1 (6 bases). This CDR3 region has 15 residues. With 1 base removed from V and 7 bases from J, the gap between germline ends came to 11 bases. Germline values: CDR1 SEHNR, CDR2 FQNEAQ (reference sequence). CDR3 in DNA: TGTGCCAGCAGCTTAGGGGGGGGGCGAAATTCACCCCTCCACTTT. Translation: CASSLGGGRNSPLHF.

This chain joins TRBV7-9 and TRBJ1-1; TRBD1 matches at 7 bases. Germline CDR1 and CDR2: SEHNR and FQNEAQ (reference sequence). Losses at the gene ends were 1 base for V and 8 bases for J; bases not matched to a gene: 7. The CDR3 consists of 14 residues. CDR3 nucleotide sequence: TGTGCCAGCAGCTTAGAAGGAGGGGGCGCAGAAGCTTTCTTT. It translates to CASSLEGGGAEAFF. Full variable domain (missing parts from reference TRBV7-9 and TRBJ1-1): DTGVSQNPRHKITKRGQNVTFRCDPISEHNRLYWYRQTLGQGPEFLTYFQNEAQLEKSRLLSDRFSAERPKGSFSTLEIQRTEQGDSAMYLCASSLEGGGAEAFFGQGTRLTVV.

In DNA form, the CDR3 reads TGTGCCAGCAGTGAAGTGGCGGGAGGTTTAGATACGCAGTATTTT. Translated, it gives CASSEVAGGLDTQYF. The V gene is TRBV6-1, the J gene TRBJ2-3; 8 bases are shared with TRBD2. CDR3 length equals 15 residues. Trimming took 1 base from V and 5 from J; bases not matched to a gene: 5. CDR1 is MNHNS and CDR2 is SASEGT in the germline V gene.

This sequence joins TRBV28 and TRBJ2-7; 7 bases match TRBD1. The germline CDR1 and CDR2 sequences are MDHEN and SYDVKM. This CDR3 region has 16 residues. The V and J ends lost 8 bases and 0 bases, in that order; junction bases with no gene match: 13. The CDR3 is CASLRGNRDSSYEQYF. Written as DNA, the CDR3 is TGTGCCAGCCTCAGGGGGAACCGGGACAGCTCCTACGAGCAGTACTTC.

This chain joins TRBV7-9 and TRBJ2-5, with D unclear. The CDR3 sequence is 12 residues long. Germline values: CDR1 SEHNR, CDR2 FQNEAQ (reference sequence). For the CDR3, the DNA is TGTTCCACCCAGCCCGGGCAAGAGACCCAGTACTTC. It specifies CSTQPGQETQYF.

As regards this clone: The junction does not match germline at one end; this may be a read error. V and J are TRBV7-9 and TRBJ2-7, with TRBD2 identical over 8 bases. CDR1 SEHNR and CDR2 FQNEAQ come from the germline V gene (reference sequence). The CDR3 is 16 amino acids. The CDR3: CSSSLGGSGTTYEQYF. In DNA form, the CDR3 reads TGTTCCAGCAGCTTAGGGGGTAGCGGGACGACCTACGAGCAGTACTTC.

V is TRBV10-3 and J is TRBJ2-1; the match to TRBD2 covers 9 bases. The CDR3 is 15 residues long. Germline V CDR1 and CDR2: ENHRY, SYGVKD. J was trimmed by 7 bases and V by 3 bases; bases with no gene match: 7. DNA of the CDR3: TGTGCCATCAGTGATTCCACTGCGGGGGGGAATGAGCAGTTCTTC. Its translation is CAISDSTAGGNEQFF.

This chain uses TRBV13 with TRBJ2-5, with 10 bases lining up with TRBD1. With V trimmed by 4 bases and J by 6 bases, 11 bases remained unmatched. Germline values: CDR1 PRHDT, CDR2 FYEKMQ (reference sequence). The CDR3 loop spans 16 amino acids. DNA for the CDR3: TGTGCCAGCAGCTCCGGGGGGACAGGGGCGGGAAAGACCCAGTACTTC. It yields the protein CASSSGGTGAGKTQYF.

The chain combines TRBV29-1 with TRBJ2-1; TRBD1 might be the D (5 bases). The ends were cut back, 7 bases at V and 4 bases at J, with 11 bases in the middle. The CDR3 length is 12 residues. Per germline, CDR1 SQVTM and CDR2 ANQGSEA. Written as DNA, the CDR3 is TGCAGCGGCTACGACAGTTACAATGAGCAGTTCTTC. Its translation: CSGYDSYNEQFF.

V usage is TRBV6-5 and J usage is TRBJ2-7; 10 nucleotides agree with TRBD2. CDR3 length: 16 amino acids. With V trimmed by 0 bases and J by 4 bases, 6 bases remained unmatched. Per the germline V gene, CDR1 is MNHEY and CDR2 is SVGAGI. The CDR3 protein is CASSYSTSGNLYEQYF. The CDR3 region has the DNA TGTGCCAGCAGTTACTCAACTAGCGGGAATTTATACGAGCAGTACTTC.

The chain has TRBV28 and TRBJ2-2; 10 bases line up with TRBD2. This CDR3 has 15 amino acids. Trimming took 8 bases from V and 4 from J; bases not matched to a gene: 7. In germline, CDR1 is MDHEN, CDR2 SYDVKM. The CDR3 here is CASRRLAGFTGELFF. The DNA for the CDR3 is TGTGCCAGCCGGAGACTAGCGGGCTTCACCGGGGAGCTGTTTTTT. Together with reference TRBV28 and TRBJ2-2, the CDR3 gives the full variable domain: DVKVTQSSRYLVKRTGEKVFLECVQDMDHENMFWYRQDPGLGLRLIYFSYDVKMKEKGDIPEGYSVSREKKERFSLILESASTNQTSMYLCASRRLAGFTGELFFGEGSRLTVL.

V is TRBV6-6 and J is TRBJ2-7; D might be TRBD1 (6 bases). CDR3 size: 14 residues. Germline V gene data show CDR1 as MNHNY and CDR2 as SVGAGI (reference sequence). V was clipped by 2 bases and J by 0 bases, with 8 bases between them. The CDR3 DNA is TGTGCCAGCAGTTACGGGACAAACTCCTACGAGCAGTACTTC. Protein product: CASSYGTNSYEQYF.

The chain couples TRBV13 to TRBJ2-5; 7 nucleotides line up with TRBD2. The V gene's germline CDR1 is PRHDT and CDR2 FYEKMQ (reference sequence). CDR3 size: 14 residues. With V trimmed by 1 base and J by 9 bases, 8 bases remained unmatched. The CDR3 protein is CASSLAGRAGAQYF. CDR3 DNA: TGTGCCAGCAGCTTAGCGGGCCGGGCGGGGGCCCAGTACTTC.

The chain uses TRBV4-3 and TRBJ2-5, with a weak D call TRBD1 (6 bases). The J call may not be correct, given that the DNA end is closer to TRBJ2-7. The length of the CDR3 is 15 residues. Germline V gives CDR1 LGHNA, CDR2 YSLEER. CDR3 bases: TGCGCCAGCAGCCACCTCCGGGACAAAACCTACGAGCAGTACTTC. It codes for CASSHLRDKTYEQYF.

This clone was seen only a few times. The V gene is TRBV28, the J gene TRBJ2-3; D unresolved. V was pared by 5 bases and J by 3 bases, with 15 bases between. The CDR3 runs 15 residues. Germline V gene sequence: CDR1 MDHEN, CDR2 SYDVKM. The CDR3 loop reads CASSPPQALTDTQYF. For the CDR3, the DNA is TGTGCCAGCAGTCCCCCCCAAGCGCTTACAGATACGCAGTATTTT.

The chain recombines TRBV5-5 with TRBJ2-3, with TRBD2 matching over 13 bases. The germline V gene encodes CDR1 SGHKS and CDR2 YYEKEE (reference sequence). The trim removed 2 bases at V and 6 bases at J, leaving 6 bases unmatched. CDR3 size: 16 residues. CDR3 DNA: TGTGCCAGCAGCTTTTCACTAGCGGGAGGGCTTGATACGCAGTATTTT. The encoded protein is CASSFSLAGGLDTQYF. The whole variable domain, filled in from reference TRBV5-5 and TRBJ2-3, reads DAGVTQSPTHLIKTRGQQVTLRCSPISGHKSVSWYQQVLGQGPQFIFQYYEKEERGRGNFPDRFSARQFPNYSSELNVNALLLGDSALYLCASSFSLAGGLDTQYFGPGTRLTVL.

The chain employs TRBV28 and TRBJ1-2, with 7 positions matching TRBD1. CDR1 and CDR2 from the germline V gene are MDHEN and SYDVKM. V was clipped by 3 bases and J by 3 bases; unmatched bases: 13. The CDR3 has 17 amino acids. In nucleotides, the CDR3 is TGTGCCAGCAGTTTGGTGACAGGGTCTTTACGGGACTATGGCTACACCTTC. Translating gives CASSLVTGSLRDYGYTF.